A single sample is the source of the 26 T cell receptor beta chains below, sequenced in a study of T cells after yellow fever vaccination. TCRdb reprocessed the 5' RACE reads with MiXCR, giving one entry per CDR3 protein. The sample holds some 390,000 distinct CDR3 sequences; under 20% are singletons and the top ten take around 17%. The sequencing here drew on PBMCs, taken before the yellow fever booster vaccination. The source is a man aged 18-30 years who received the YFV17D yellow fever vaccine.

The rearrangement joins TRBV9 to TRBJ2-3; 7 nucleotides match TRBD2. Germline V gene data show CDR1 as SGDLS and CDR2 as YYNGEE. The CDR3 consists of 14 residues. The junction had 3 bases not matched to a gene; V was cut back by 0 bases and J by 5 bases. Here the CDR3 DNA reads TGTGCCAGCAGCGTAGGGGGAGGGAAAGATACGCAGTATTTT. As protein: CASSVGGGKDTQYF.

The CDR3, as DNA: TGCAGTGCTAGGTTATTAGTGAGGGGGGCCTGGGCAGATACGCAGTATTTT. This encodes CSARLLVRGAWADTQYF. J is TRBJ2-3 and V is TRBV20-1; D might be TRBD1 or TRBD2, each matching 6 bases. Trimming removed 3 bases from V and 4 bases from J, with 23 bases in between. Germline CDR1 DFQATT, CDR2 SNEGSKA (reference sequence). The CDR3 is 17 amino acids.

V gene TRBV28 combines with J gene TRBJ2-7; 15 bases map to TRBD2. CDR1 MDHEN and CDR2 SYDVKM come from the germline V gene. The CDR3 has 15 amino acids. The ends lost 5 bases at V and 4 bases at J; junction bases unmatched: 3. The CDR3 spells CASSPGLAGGYEQYF. In nucleotides, the CDR3 is TGTGCCAGCAGTCCTGGACTAGCGGGGGGGTACGAGCAGTACTTC.

There are many counts of this clonotype. This sequence joins TRBV5-1 and TRBJ2-5, with 11 bases matching TRBD1. The CDR3 runs 15 residues. Germline CDR1 is SGHRS and CDR2 is YFSETQ. J was trimmed by 4 bases and V by 4 bases; bases with no gene match: 6. Written as DNA, the CDR3 is TGCGCCAGCAGCGGCGGACAGGGGGCATTAGAGACCCAGTACTTC. Translating gives CASSGGQGALETQYF.

The rearrangement joins TRBV11-2 to TRBJ2-1; TRBD1 is a possible D gene (5 bases). CDR3 length: 14 amino acids. Germline V gives CDR1 SGHAT, CDR2 FQNNGV. The V end was cut by 3 bases, the J end by 9 bases, with 15 bases between. This CDR3 is CASSFMRRGAEQFF. CDR3 sequence (DNA): TGTGCCAGCAGCTTTATGCGCCGTGGGGCTGAGCAGTTCTTC.

CDR3 sequence: CASSPTLDRYFYEQYV. CDR3 DNA: TGTGCCAGCAGTCCCACTCTCGACAGGTATTTCTACGAGCAGTACGTC. The chain joins TRBV28 to TRBJ2-7, with D maybe TRBD1 (6 bases). The germline gives CDR1 MDHEN, CDR2 SYDVKM. The CDR3 has 16 amino acids. Between the trimmed V and J ends, which lost 5 bases and 3 bases, there was a span of 20 bases.

This clonotype was seen a few times. The chain recombines TRBV5-1 with TRBJ1-1; D unclear. CDR3 length: 15 amino acids. The germline CDR1 and CDR2 sequences are SGHRS and YFSETQ. V gave up 2 bases and J gave up 3 bases, with 14 bases separating them. As DNA, the CDR3 is TGCGCCAGCAGCTTCGGCCAGATTGGGGACACTGAAGCTTTCTTT. Amino acids: CASSFGQIGDTEAFF.

This clonotype was counted ten times or more. This chain joins TRBV7-2 and TRBJ2-2, with D uncertain. The CDR3 contains 11 residues. V was shortened by 3 bases and J by 7 bases, with 3 bases between the two germline ends. The germline V gene has CDR1 SGHTA and CDR2 FQGNSA. DNA for the CDR3: TGTGCCAGCAGCTTCTTCGGGGAGCTGTTTTTT. Protein: CASSFFGELFF.

The chain has TRBV3-1 and TRBJ1-1, with a tentative D call TRBD1 (5 bases). Trimming stripped 3 bases from V and 10 bases from J, with 12 bases between. Germline CDR1 LGHDT, CDR2 YNNKEL (reference sequence). The CDR3 length is 12 residues. The CDR3 loop is CASSHSDRLAFF. The CDR3 nucleotides read TGTGCCAGCAGCCACTCTGACAGACTAGCTTTCTTT.

J is TRBJ2-4 and V is TRBV5-6; TRBD1 might be the D (6 bases). The CDR3 sequence is 16 residues long. Trimming removed 4 bases at V and 5 bases at J, with 19 bases between. CDR1 is SGHDT and CDR2 is YYEEEE in the germline V gene. This chain's CDR3 is CASSQRTAVLQNIQYF. CDR3 nucleotide sequence: TGTGCCAGCAGCCAACGGACAGCGGTCCTCCAAAACATTCAGTACTTC.

In its sample, this clonotype was seen a few times. The V gene is TRBV14, the J gene TRBJ1-2; D is possibly TRBD1 (6 bases). Germline CDR1 SGHDN, CDR2 FVKESK. Trimming stripped 3 bases from V and 6 bases from J, with 11 bases between. This CDR3 region has 13 residues. In nucleotides, the CDR3 is TGTGCCAGCAGCCACGACAGGACCCATGGCTACACCTTC. Translated: CASSHDRTHGYTF.

This clonotype was counted many times. The chain links TRBV5-4 to TRBJ1-3; D gene uncertain. The CDR3 has 17 residues. V lost 0 bases, J lost 7 bases, and 20 bases lay in between. Germline assignment: CDR1 SGHNT and CDR2 YYREEE (reference sequence). The CDR3, as DNA: TGTGCCAGCAGCTTGGCCCCTGCGGGAGGTGGAAGGAACACCATATATTTT. Translation gives CASSLAPAGGGRNTIYF.

The gene calls are TRBV6-5 and TRBJ2-5; 9 bases are a match to TRBD2. This CDR3 is 17 amino acids long. V was pared by 4 bases and J by 2 bases, with 11 bases of the junction left unmatched. CDR1 MNHEY and CDR2 SVGAGI come from the germline V gene. CDR3 nucleotides: TGTGCCAGCAGTTCCGGGGTGGCGGGGGGGCAGCAAGAGACCCAGTACTTC. Its translation: CASSSGVAGGQQETQYF.

This chain joins TRBV5-1 and TRBJ1-5; D possibly corresponds to TRBD1 (6 bases). V gave up 0 bases and J gave up 7 bases, with 11 bases separating them. CDR1 and CDR2 (germline): SGHRS, YFSETQ. CDR3 length: 14 amino acids. The CDR3 here is CASSLAGGQQPQHF. The CDR3 DNA reads as TGCGCCAGCAGCTTGGCCGGGGGACAACAGCCCCAGCATTTT.

The table lists this clonotype with a count of one. The V and J genes are TRBV11-2 and TRBJ2-3; D not certain. In germline, CDR1 is SGHAT, CDR2 FQNNGV. The V and J ends lost 5 bases and 6 bases respectively, with 15 bases between them. The CDR3 runs 14 residues. Here the CDR3 reads CASSPRPSGDTQYF. CDR3 nucleotide sequence: TGTGCCAGCAGCCCGCGGCCATCCGGGGATACGCAGTATTTT.

In DNA, the CDR3 is TGTGCCAGCAGCCGTACGTCGCAGGGATCAACCGGGGAGCTGTTTTTT. This sequence encodes CASSRTSQGSTGELFF. V gene TRBV7-6 combines with J gene TRBJ2-2, with D possibly matching TRBD1 (5 bases). CDR1 is SGHVS and CDR2 is FNYEAQ in the germline V gene. Trimming took off 5 bases at V and 5 bases at J, with 18 bases between the two ends. This CDR3 comprises 16 residues.

This clonotype occurred a few times. This chain uses TRBV7-8 with TRBJ2-7; a weak D match, TRBD2 (6 bases). Germline CDR1 SGHVS, CDR2 FQNEAQ. The germline V and J ends were trimmed by 5 bases and 0 bases, with 11 bases remaining between them. The CDR3 has 14 residues. The CDR3 region has the DNA TGTGCCAGCAGCCTTGGGGGGAACTCCTACGAGCAGTACTTC. It codes for CASSLGGNSYEQYF.

The chain recombines TRBV12-3 or TRBV12-4 with TRBJ2-7; perhaps TRBD2 as D (7 bases). The CDR3 extends over 19 amino acids. Trimming removed 5 bases at V and 1 base at J, with 27 bases between. DNA of the CDR3: TGTGCCAGCAGTAGTCAGAAGGGGGGGCAAGGGGAGCTGTCCTACGAGCAGTACTTC. It is translated as CASSSQKGGQGELSYEQYF.

This clonotype has only a few counts. The V and J genes are TRBV5-6 and TRBJ2-5, with D perhaps TRBD1 (5 bases). Trimming stripped 6 bases from V and 9 bases from J, with 18 bases between. This CDR3 has 13 residues. Germline values: CDR1 SGHDT, CDR2 YYEEEE. This CDR3 is CASNDLRGRAQYF. DNA of the CDR3: TGTGCCAGCAACGACTTAAGGGGTCGGGCCCAGTACTTC.

This clonotype has at least ten counts. The chain carries TRBV4-2 and TRBJ2-7, with 9 bases matching TRBD1. Germline-derived CDR1 and CDR2 are LGHNA and YNFKEQ. V shed 4 bases, J shed 6 bases, and the junction held 10 bases outside the gene matches. This CDR3 spans 15 amino acids. The CDR3 region is CASSPETGGVGEQYF. The CDR3 region has the DNA TGTGCCAGCAGCCCAGAGACAGGGGGAGTGGGCGAGCAGTACTTC.

This clonotype showed up many times. The rearrangement uses TRBV7-7 and TRBJ2-3, with 7 bases identical to TRBD1. Germline V lookup: CDR1 SSHAT, CDR2 FNYEAQ (reference sequence). After removal of 5 bases from V and 2 bases from J, the junction contained 4 bases not matched to a gene. The CDR3 spans 14 residues. This CDR3 is CASSQGQFTDTQYF. The CDR3 DNA reads TGTGCCAGCAGCCAGGGACAGTTCACAGATACGCAGTATTTT.

The chain links TRBV20-1 to TRBJ1-4, with D perhaps TRBD1 (6 bases). Germline CDR1 DFQATT, CDR2 SNEGSKA (reference sequence). This CDR3 comprises 14 residues. Deletions cut 1 base from V and 5 bases from J, with 11 bases between. CDR3 region: CSARATTGNEKLFF. CDR3 DNA sequence: TGCAGTGCTAGAGCCACTACAGGGAATGAAAAACTGTTTTTT.

This sequence joins TRBV4-2 and TRBJ2-1; 9 nucleotides align to TRBD2. In germline, CDR1 is LGHNA, CDR2 YNFKEQ. The CDR3 runs to 17 residues. Unmatched junction bases numbered 10, after V lost 0 bases and J lost 7 bases. Written as DNA, the CDR3 is TGTGCCAGCAGCCAAGATCGTGGCGGGGGGGTTGCGAATGAGCAGTTCTTC. Translation gives CASSQDRGGGVANEQFF.

This chain connects TRBV2 to TRBJ1-2; unclear D gene. Germline CDR1 and CDR2: SNHLY and FYNNEI. This CDR3 is built from 14 residues. Trimming stripped 4 bases from V and 0 bases from J, with 9 bases between. CDR3 in DNA: TGTGCCAGCAGTGTGGTAAAAGCTAACTATGGCTACACCTTC. It translates to CASSVVKANYGYTF.

This clonotype appeared a few times. The rearrangement uses TRBV27 and TRBJ2-5; D remains ambiguous. The CDR3 consists of 15 residues. The V gene lost 0 bases and the J gene lost 3 bases, with 11 bases spanning the gap. Germline lookup yields CDR1 MNHEY and CDR2 SMNVEV (reference sequence). CDR3 in amino acids: CASSLSALVKETQYF. The CDR3 DNA is TGTGCCAGCAGTTTATCGGCACTTGTTAAAGAGACCCAGTACTTC.

The V gene is TRBV25-1, the J gene TRBJ1-2; TRBD1 matches at 7 bases. CDR1 and CDR2 from the germline V gene are MGHDK and SYGVNS. The CDR3 loop spans 14 amino acids. Unmatched junction bases numbered 12, after V lost 7 bases and J lost 7 bases. CDR3 region: CASTSITGAAGYTF. The CDR3 DNA follows: TGTGCCAGCACCTCGATTACAGGGGCTGCTGGCTACACCTTC.